This T cell receptor (beta chain) was captured by sequencing in a study of T cells after yellow fever vaccination. Background on the study: Each low-cell-number fraction was prepared by means of SMART-Seq v4 Ultra Low Input. General study results and limits: Most clones from primary vaccination were detected again post-booster (roughly 96% CD4, approximately 90% CD8).

From germline, CDR1 is DFQATT and CDR2 SNEGSKA (reference sequence). The CDR3 has 17 amino acids. V lost 1 base to trimming and J lost 4 bases; unmatched junction nucleotides: 12. TCRdb analysed the 5' RACE reads with MiXCR anew, one entry per CDR3 protein. Seen here are tens of thousands of distinct CDR3 sequences, 6.6% observed once, and the top ten hold more than 20%. V is TRBV20-1 and J is TRBJ2-3; 9 nucleotides match TRBD2. The sample here was CD8+ T cells not binding an NS4B(214-222) dextramer, sorted from PBMCs, taken roughly 45 days after the first yellow fever vaccination. This clonotype was sampled from a young man who received the YFV17D yellow fever vaccine. Here the CDR3 DNA reads TGCAGTGCTAGAGCGGTTGGCGGGGGGGCCATGGCAGATACGCAGTATTTT. It specifies CSARAVGGGAMADTQYF.